These T cell receptor beta chains were read from a single sample in a study of T cells after yellow fever vaccination. TCRdb reprocessed the 5' RACE reads with MiXCR, giving one entry per CDR3 protein. The data contain a few hundred thousand distinct CDR3 sequences, 9.5% to 15% of them singletons. The sequencing used CD4+ T cells sorted from PBMCs, collected 15 days after the yellow fever booster vaccination. Receptors were obtained from a man aged 18 to 35 who received the YFV17D yellow fever vaccine. Both conserved end residues are part of each CDR3.

length: 16; J: TRBJ2-3; V: TRBV11-2; CDR3: CASSFRAGESTDTQYF
length: 13; J: TRBJ2-5; V: TRBV5-1; CDR3: CASSLGADETQYF
length: 15; J: TRBJ2-5; V: TRBV4-1; CDR3: CASSQGTSAAETQYF
length: 15; J: TRBJ2-7; V: TRBV12-3/TRBV12-4; CDR3: CASSLVPTGTVKQYF
length: 14; J: TRBJ1-6; V: TRBV2; CDR3: CASSENGSYSPLHF
length: 12; J: TRBJ2-1; V: TRBV7-2; CDR3: CASSSPGFEQFF
length: 14; J: TRBJ2-2; V: TRBV28; CDR3: CASETSGGFGELFF
length: 14; J: TRBJ2-3; V: TRBV6-1; CDR3: CASSAGDGTDTQYF
length: 14; J: TRBJ2-3; V: TRBV5-5; CDR3: CASSFDRGGDTQYF
length: 15; J: TRBJ2-1; V: TRBV7-7; CDR3: CASSQVPGGHNEQFF
length: 13; J: TRBJ1-5; V: TRBV7-9; CDR3: CASSLAPSSPQHF
length: 13; J: TRBJ1-4; V: TRBV2; CDR3: CATHGLTNEKLFF
length: 14; J: TRBJ1-1; V: TRBV9; CDR3: CASSVAPQNTEAFF
length: 14; J: TRBJ2-1; V: TRBV9; CDR3: CASSEGSPYNEQFF
length: 14; J: TRBJ1-2; V: TRBV11-2; CDR3: CASSSIQGAYGYTF
length: 15; J: TRBJ2-4; V: TRBV4-3; CDR3: CASSQEVRGINIQYF
length: 15; J: TRBJ2-1; V: TRBV7-2; CDR3: CASNLGRGQYNEQFF
length: 12; J: TRBJ1-1; V: TRBV20-1; CDR3: CSARDARTEAFF
length: 14; J: TRBJ2-2; V: TRBV18; CDR3: CASSPSADIGELFF
length: 15; J: TRBJ1-5; V: TRBV27; CDR3: CASSLGSGGRQPQHF
length: 13; J: TRBJ2-1; V: TRBV7-2; CDR3: CASSLAVYNEQFF
length: 17; J: TRBJ2-7; V: TRBV11-2; CDR3: CASSLVTQDRAYYEQYF
length: 14; J: TRBJ2-2; V: TRBV7-2; CDR3: CAIRSGTPTGELFF